This paragraph reports one T cell receptor beta chain. The ends lost 6 bases at V and 0 bases at J; junction bases unmatched: 21. Germline V lookup: CDR1 SNHLY, CDR2 FYNNEI. CDR3 length: 21 residues. Method: immunoSEQ multiplex PCR; TCRdb's copy keeps in-frame clones and lacks some. The sample holds approximately 160,000 clones; approximately 87% are singletons and the top ten take approximately 4.4%. Individuals drawn from some 25 US areas were roughly 18 to 100 years old. This sample was taken from a study of blood T cell repertoires in COVID-19. As for the study in general: T cells, B-cell-depleted T cells, or PBMCs provided the cDNA or gDNA that served as material.

This receptor was taken from a woman in her 50s who had recovered from COVID-19. The sample taken for sequencing was PBMCs or T cells enriched from blood (not recorded which). This chain uses TRBV2 with TRBJ1-5; 9 positions match TRBD1. Here the CDR3 DNA reads TGTGCCAGCAGGGCCCCTTTAGAACCGGGACAGGGCCCGTATAGCAATCAGCCCCAGCATTTT. Its protein is CASRAPLEPGQGPYSNQPQHF.